The clone carrying this TCR beta chain was observed a single time. Its antigen is undetermined. 60 Vbeta and 13 Jbeta primers were used in PCR. The table came from immunoSEQ multiplex PCR; TCRdb's copy has only in-frame clones and leaves some out. The top ten clones hold roughly 8.9% of a sample with 75,000 to 90,000 clones, 78% of them seen once. This sample stems from a study of cytomegalovirus exposure and HLA in healthy donors. Study-level points and caveats: Later analysis identified several of the most significant clusters that appeared linked to common viral pathogens. Earlier findings revealed that most TCR beta V segments proved productive either about 90% or about 30% of the time. Among TCR sequences, most were rare, though some public TCRs appeared in many donors.

V shed 3 bases, J shed 0 bases, and the junction held 5 bases outside the gene matches. This CDR3 region has 16 residues. Germline V CDR1 and CDR2: MNHNS, SASEGT. The V gene is TRBV6-1, the J gene TRBJ2-7, with 10 nucleotides matching TRBD1. Sequencing input: PBMCs. This receptor was obtained from a woman aged 40 to 49 in good health and CMV-seropositive. CDR3 DNA sequence: TGTGCCAGCAGTGATGCGACAGGGGGCTACTCCTACGAGCAGTACTTC. This translates into CASSDATGGYSYEQYF.